These T cell receptor beta chains were read from a single sample in a study of Tregs in tolerant kidney transplant recipients. Some clones are missing from TCRdb's copy, which holds only in-frame ones; the method was immunoSEQ multiplex PCR. The sample contains roughly 80,000 clones, 91% of which appear only once. The specimen comprised CD4+ T cells from blood (PBMCs), sampled 24 months after the transplant. These TCRs come from a human patient who received a combined kidney and bone marrow transplant. Some T cells here may be from the graft donor. The CDR3 runs from the conserved cysteine through the conserved F or W. A D gene is named only where the DNA matches it firmly. A clone size is listed for some rows: how often the clone was seen (once, few, many), or a class if it is expanded.

d_call	clone_size	v_call	j_call	cdr3_aa	cdr3_nt
-	-	TRBV5-1	TRBJ2-1	CASSLARGGDSYNEQFF	TGCGCCAGCAGCTTGGCCAGGGGTGGAGACTCCTACAATGAGCAGTTCTTC
-	-	TRBV7-2	TRBJ1-3	CASSLFQGAAKNTIYF	TGTGCCAGCAGCTTATTCCAGGGCGCGGCTAAAAACACCATATATTTT
-	-	TRBV5-8	TRBJ1-1	CASSSREKVTRVDQNTEAFF	TGTGCCAGCAGCTCCCGGGAGAAAGTCACGCGGGTGGATCAGAACACTGAAGCTTTCTTT
TRBD1	-	TRBV5-4	TRBJ2-7	CASRPGQDSYEQYF	TGTGCCAGCAGGCCGGGACAGGACAGCTACGAGCAGTACTTC
-	-	TRBV6-5	TRBJ1-1	CASSTRRVGAEAFF	TGTGCCAGCAGTACCCGGAGGGTCGGGGCTGAAGCTTTCTTT
-	-	TRBV18	TRBJ1-1	CASSPRGTNTEAFF	TGTGCCAGCTCACCACGAGGCACGAACACTGAAGCTTTCTTT
-	-	TRBV18	TRBJ1-2	CASSPDSYGYTF	TGTGCCAGCTCACCAGACAGCTATGGCTACACCTTC
-	-	TRBV29-1	TRBJ1-2	CSARTDNYGYTF	TGCAGCGCCCGGACAGATAACTATGGCTACACCTTC
-	-	TRBV2	TRBJ1-2	CASSPTNYGYTF	TGTGCCAGCAGCCCAACTAACTATGGCTACACCTTC
TRBD2	-	TRBV7-2	TRBJ2-7	CASSLAASGACEQYF	TGTGCCAGCAGCTTAGCGGCGAGCGGGGCCTGCGAGCAGTACTTC
-	-	TRBV6-5	TRBJ2-5	CASSFRQGLVEETQYF	TGTGCCAGCAGTTTTAGACAGGGACTCGTGGAAGAGACCCAGTACTTC
-	once	TRBV4-1	TRBJ1-5	CASSLSHVSRNQPQHF	TGCGCCAGCAGCCTTAGCCATGTCTCCCGCAATCAGCCCCAGCATTTT
TRBD1	-	TRBV27	TRBJ1-5	CASNRQGDSNQPQHF	TGTGCCAGCAACCGACAGGGCGATAGCAATCAGCCCCAGCATTTT
-	-	TRBV6-6	TRBJ1-1	CASSPKSEAFF	TGTGCCAGCTCCCCGAAGAGTGAAGCTTTCTTT
TRBD2	-	TRBV2	TRBJ2-1	CASKSRLAGGDNEQFF	TGTGCCAGCAAATCAAGACTAGCGGGAGGGGACAATGAGCAGTTCTTC
-	-	TRBV5-4	TRBJ2-7	CASSDGGQKWYEQYF	TGTGCCAGCAGCGATGGGGGCCAGAAGTGGTACGAGCAGTACTTC
-	-	TRBV21-1	TRBJ2-7	CASSKAGGNSYEQYF	TGTGCCAGCAGCAAAGCCGGAGGGAACTCCTACGAGCAGTACTTC
-	-	TRBV7-4	TRBJ2-4	CASSLRAGIAKNIQYF	TGTGCCAGCAGCTTAAGGGCAGGGATAGCCAAAAACATTCAGTACTTC
TRBD2	-	TRBV11-3	TRBJ2-1	CASSLEGTTYNEQFF	TGTGCCAGCAGCTTAGAAGGGACTACATACAATGAGCAGTTCTTC
-	-	TRBV5-6	TRBJ2-1	CASSSWGGAAVNEQFF	TGTGCCAGCAGCTCCTGGGGGGGGGCAGCAGTGAATGAGCAGTTCTTC
-	-	TRBV11-2	TRBJ2-5	CASSRRLKDSRSEETQYF	TGTGCCAGCAGCCGTCGGTTAAAAGACAGCCGGAGTGAGGAGACCCAGTACTTC
-	-	TRBV20-1	TRBJ2-1	CSFRLVDEQFF	TGCAGTTTCCGACTAGTCGATGAGCAGTTCTTC
TRBD1	few	TRBV19	TRBJ1-4	CASSTVRDSSNEKLFF	TGTGCCAGTAGTACTGTACGGGACAGCTCGAATGAAAAACTGTTTTTT
-	-	TRBV4-1	TRBJ1-3	CASSQGLFSGNTIYF	TGCGCCAGCAGCCAAGGGCTGTTCTCTGGAAACACCATATATTTT
-	-	TRBV10-3	TRBJ1-3	CAISETVSTSGNTIYF	TGTGCCATCAGTGAGACAGTTTCAACCTCTGGAAACACCATATATTTT
-	-	TRBV15	TRBJ1-1	CATSRDTMNTEAFF	TGTGCCACCAGCAGGGACACCATGAACACTGAAGCTTTCTTT
-	-	TRBV5-1	TRBJ2-7	CASSSTTASDEQYF	TGCGCCAGCAGCTCAACAACAGCTAGCGACGAGCAGTACTTC
TRBD1	-	TRBV19	TRBJ2-7	CASSTPVNRGSEQYF	TGTGCCAGTAGTACCCCCGTTAACAGGGGATCCGAGCAGTACTTC
TRBD1	-	TRBV7-2	TRBJ1-1	CASSSLDRASAFF	TGTGCCAGCAGCTCCCTGGACAGGGCCTCAGCTTTCTTT
-	-	TRBV30	TRBJ1-2	CAWSAPAAANYGYTF	TGTGCCTGGAGTGCCCCGGCGGCAGCTAACTATGGCTACACCTTC
-	-	TRBV7-3	TRBJ1-1	CASSLTSIAPGAEAFF	TGTGCCAGCAGCTTAACGTCGATCGCCCCCGGTGCTGAAGCTTTCTTT
TRBD1	-	TRBV4-1	TRBJ2-5	CASSHTAGQGQETQYF	TGCGCCAGCAGCCACACCGCGGGACAGGGCCAAGAGACCCAGTACTTC
TRBD2	-	TRBV5-1	TRBJ2-1	CASSLAGGPNLIDEQFF	TGCGCCAGCAGTCTAGCGGGGGGGCCGAATCTTATAGATGAGCAGTTCTTC
TRBD2	-	TRBV4-3	TRBJ2-2	CASSQDRSPWRGGRTGELFF	TGCGCCAGCAGCCAAGATAGGTCCCCCTGGCGGGGGGGCCGCACCGGGGAGCTGTTTTTT
-	once	TRBV11-2	TRBJ2-7	CASSQIYEQYF	TGTGCCAGCAGCCAAATTTACGAGCAGTACTTC
-	once	TRBV13	TRBJ1-3	CASSLVDSGRGNTIYF	TGTGCCAGCAGCTTAGTCGATTCAGGGCGAGGAAACACCATATATTTT
-	-	TRBV4-3	TRBJ2-3	CASSPQGRGTDTQYF	TGCGCCAGCAGCCCCCAGGGGCGGGGCACAGATACGCAGTATTTT
TRBD1	-	TRBV7-2	TRBJ2-3	CASSLAGQSTDTQYF	TGTGCCAGCAGCTTAGCGGGACAGAGCACAGATACGCAGTATTTT
TRBD2	-	TRBV4-2	TRBJ2-7	CASSHGLAGGYDEQYF	TGTGCCAGCAGCCACGGACTAGCGGGGGGTTACGACGAGCAGTACTTC
TRBD1	-	TRBV12-5	TRBJ1-1	CASGLVLGTGNTEAFF	TGTGCTAGTGGTTTGGTACTCGGGACAGGGAACACTGAAGCTTTCTTT